Presented here are 2 T cell receptor beta chains from one specimen sequenced in a study of CD8+ T cells in alopecia areata. Treatment here: oral pan-JAK inhibitor, 5-10 mg twice daily. Extraction and reverse transcription of RNA yielded cDNA as the sequencing template. Only in-frame clones appear in the TCRdb table, and some are missing; sequencing was by immunoSEQ multiplex PCR. Of about 110,000 clones listed, around 83% are singletons. Sequenced here: CD8+ T cells sorted from blood, sampled at week 24, from a patient treated with tofacitinib. These receptors were collected from a human donor with alopecia areata.

The V gene is TRBV4-3, the J gene TRBJ2-2; D is ambiguous. The germline CDR1 and CDR2 sequences are LGHNA and YSLEER. The CDR3 is made up of 15 amino acids. V was clipped by 0 bases and J by 1 base, with 6 bases between them. CDR3 in amino acids: CASSQDSGNTGELFF. In nucleotides, the CDR3 is TGCGCCAGCAGCCAAGACAGTGGGAACACCGGGGAGCTGTTTTTT.

The chain carries TRBV4-1 and TRBJ2-2; the D gene could be TRBD1 or TRBD2 (5 bases each). The CDR3 loop spans 15 amino acids. V shed 0 bases and J shed 6 bases, with 11 bases lying between them. CDR1 is MGHRA and CDR2 is YSYEKL in the germline V gene. CDR3 bases: TGCGCCAGCAGCCAAGATGCAGGGAGTGCCGGGGAGCTGTTTTTT. This translates into CASSQDAGSAGELFF.